Below are 9 T cell receptor beta chains sequenced from a single sample in a study of shared clonotypes between healthy human individuals. Naive CD8 cells lacked CD45RO and underwent positive selection for CCR7, leaving out terminally differentiated effector memory CD45RA+ cells. Only in-frame clones appear in the TCRdb table, and some are missing; sequencing was by immunoSEQ multiplex PCR. The sample consists of some 2.1 million clones, about 94% of them appearing once. Input material: naive CD8+ T cells sorted from blood. These receptors were collected from a man aged 18 to 35 in good health.

This chain uses TRBV15 with TRBJ2-3; a weak D match, TRBD2 (5 bases). The length of the CDR3 is 17 residues. CDR1 is LNHNV and CDR2 is YYDKDF in the germline V gene (reference sequence). V dropped 0 bases and J dropped 3 bases, with 16 bases sitting between them. The CDR3 DNA reads as TGTGCCACCAGCAGAGACCCCCCCGGGATCGGGACAGATACGCAGTATTTT. This translates into CATSRDPPGIGTDTQYF.

This clone appeared a single time. The J gene is TRBJ2-7, the V gene TRBV4-1, with D uncertain. Germline V gives CDR1 MGHRA, CDR2 YSYEKL. The V and J ends lost 0 bases and 2 bases respectively, with 17 bases between them. The CDR3 loop spans 17 amino acids. The CDR3 sequence: CASSQDFHPVRAYEQYF. For the CDR3, the DNA is TGCGCCAGCAGCCAAGATTTTCATCCGGTACGAGCCTACGAGCAGTACTTC.

This chain uses TRBV27 with TRBJ1-4; tentative D call: TRBD1 (6 bases). There are 14 residues in the CDR3. The V end was cut by 6 bases, the J end by 13 bases, with 21 bases between. The V gene's germline CDR1 is MNHEY and CDR2 SMNVEV (reference sequence). The CDR3: CASRGALGWGGLFF. CDR3 nucleotides: TGTGCCAGCAGGGGGGCTTTGGGTTGGGGAGGACTGTTTTTT. Together with reference TRBV27 and TRBJ1-4, the CDR3 gives the full variable domain: EAQVTQNPRYLITVTGKKLTVTCSQNMNHEYMSWYRQDPGLGLRQIYYSMNVEVTDKGDVPEGYKVSRKEKRNFPLILESPSPNQTSLYFCASRGALGWGGLFFGSGTQLSVL.

As for this clone: The same CDR3 can be traced to other DNA sequences in this sample. The CDR3 here is CASSLGQGSYEQYF. The CDR3 coding sequence is TGTGCCAGCAGTCTAGGACAGGGGTCCTACGAGCAGTACTTC. The genes are TRBV28 and TRBJ2-7; 9 bases are shared with TRBD1. CDR1 and CDR2 from the germline V gene are MDHEN and SYDVKM. J was trimmed by 1 base and V by 5 bases; bases with no gene match: 3. The CDR3 spans 14 residues.

V and J are TRBV9 and TRBJ2-7; TRBD2 matches at 12 bases. Germline assignment: CDR1 SGDLS and CDR2 YYNGEE. The ends lost 3 bases at V and 0 bases at J; junction bases unmatched: 1. This CDR3 has 15 residues. The CDR3 protein is CASSALAGGSYEQYF. In DNA form, the CDR3 reads TGTGCCAGCAGCGCACTAGCGGGGGGCTCCTACGAGCAGTACTTC.

The rearrangement joins TRBV7-2 to TRBJ2-5; D is ambiguous. The CDR3 is made up of 16 amino acids. From germline, CDR1 is SGHTA and CDR2 FQGNSA. V was cut by 4 bases and J by 0 bases, with 15 bases left in between. CDR3 amino acids: CASSSLGGRYQETQYF. CDR3 in DNA: TGTGCCAGCAGCTCCCTCGGTGGAAGGTACCAAGAGACCCAGTACTTC.

This chain links TRBV27 with TRBJ1-2; the D is unclear. V was shortened by 4 bases and J by 0 bases, with 12 bases between the two germline ends. This CDR3 is built from 15 residues. CDR1 is MNHEY and CDR2 is SMNVEV in the germline V gene (reference sequence). The CDR3 sequence is CASSSFTSSNYGYTF. The CDR3 region has the DNA TGTGCCAGCAGTTCTTTTACGTCTTCTAACTATGGCTACACCTTC.

The rearrangement uses TRBV30 and TRBJ2-5; D is perhaps TRBD2 (7 bases). Germline values: CDR1 GTSNPN, CDR2 SVGIG (reference sequence). V was cut by 4 bases and J by 2 bases, with 14 bases left in between. This CDR3 contains 14 residues. CDR3: CAWNIGGPQETQYF. The CDR3 DNA follows: TGTGCCTGGAATATCGGGGGGCCTCAAGAGACCCAGTACTTC.

CDR3 sequence reads: CASSQSSRGSNQPQHF. DNA of the CDR3: TGCGCCAGCAGTCAATCGAGCAGGGGCAGCAATCAGCCCCAGCATTTT. V is TRBV23-1 and J is TRBJ1-5, with D possibly being TRBD1 (6 bases). TRBV23-1 is labeled an ORF, and its function is uncertain. This CDR3 is built from 16 residues. The germline V and J ends were trimmed by 0 bases and 1 base, with 10 bases remaining between them.